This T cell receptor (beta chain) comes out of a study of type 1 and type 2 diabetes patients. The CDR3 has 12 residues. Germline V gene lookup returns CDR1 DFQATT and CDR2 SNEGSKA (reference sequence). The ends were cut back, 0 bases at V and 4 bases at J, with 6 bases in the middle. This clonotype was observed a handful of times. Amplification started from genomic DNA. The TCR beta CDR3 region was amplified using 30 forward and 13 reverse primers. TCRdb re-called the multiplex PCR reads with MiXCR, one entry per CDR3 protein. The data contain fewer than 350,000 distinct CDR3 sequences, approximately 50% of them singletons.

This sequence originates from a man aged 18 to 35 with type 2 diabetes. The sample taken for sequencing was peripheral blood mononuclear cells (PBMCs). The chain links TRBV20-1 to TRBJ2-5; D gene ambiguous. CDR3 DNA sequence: TGCAGTGCTAGAGACGGCGGAGAGACCCAGTACTTC. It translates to CSARDGGETQYF.